This is a list of T cell receptor beta chains from one sample in a study of identical twins. Using its own MiXCR run on the 5' RACE reads, TCRdb lists one record per CDR3 protein. The table lists under 500,000 distinct CDR3 sequences, more than 13% of them singletons, with approximately 0.98% in the top ten. This sample was also put to use in a study of yellow fever vaccine responses in identical twins.

The sequenced material came from CD4+ T cells sorted from blood. These TCRs come from a woman in her late teens or twenties in good health. Each CDR3 is given with its conserved first and last residue. The D gene is left open where the match is weak. Only part of the rows carry a size: once, few, many, or a class if the clone is expanded.

V gene: TRBV5-1
clone size: -
D gene: TRBD2
J gene: TRBJ2-1
CDR3 protein: CASSPIAGNYNEQFF
CDR3 DNA: TGCGCCAGCAGCCCCATAGCGGGAAATTACAATGAGCAGTTCTTC

V gene: TRBV10-3
clone size: -
D gene: TRBD1
J gene: TRBJ2-7
CDR3 protein: CAISAGTAFYEQYF
CDR3 DNA: TGTGCCATCAGCGCCGGGACAGCCTTTTACGAGCAGTACTTC

V gene: TRBV30
clone size: -
D gene: -
J gene: TRBJ2-3
CDR3 protein: CAWSVPLRDTQYF
CDR3 DNA: TGTGCCTGGAGTGTACCTTTGAGAGATACGCAGTATTTT

V gene: TRBV28
clone size: -
D gene: TRBD2
J gene: TRBJ2-3
CDR3 protein: CASSSSGTTVTSTDTQYF
CDR3 DNA: TGTGCCAGCAGTTCTAGCGGGACCACGGTGACTAGCACAGATACGCAGTATTTT

V gene: TRBV20-1
clone size: -
D gene: -
J gene: TRBJ1-2
CDR3 protein: CSARAGTRYGYTF
CDR3 DNA: TGCAGTGCTAGAGCCGGAACACGATATGGCTACACCTTC

V gene: TRBV6-5
clone size: -
D gene: -
J gene: TRBJ2-3
CDR3 protein: CASSYPPADTQYF
CDR3 DNA: TGTGCCAGCAGTTATCCCCCAGCAGATACGCAGTATTTT

V gene: TRBV5-6
clone size: few
D gene: TRBD1
J gene: TRBJ2-5
CDR3 protein: CASRDRGGLETQYF
CDR3 DNA: TGTGCCAGCAGGGACAGGGGAGGGCTAGAGACCCAGTACTTC

V gene: TRBV28
clone size: -
D gene: -
J gene: TRBJ2-3
CDR3 protein: CASSLWGWDTQYF
CDR3 DNA: TGTGCCAGCAGTTTATGGGGATGGGATACGCAGTATTTT

V gene: TRBV29-1
clone size: few
D gene: TRBD1
J gene: TRBJ2-5
CDR3 protein: CSGDQGAGETQYF
CDR3 DNA: TGCAGCGGGGACCAGGGGGCAGGGGAGACCCAGTACTTC

V gene: TRBV3-1
clone size: -
D gene: -
J gene: TRBJ1-2
CDR3 protein: CASSQVLDLNGYTF
CDR3 DNA: TGTGCCAGCAGCCAAGTTCTGGACCTAAATGGCTACACCTTC

V gene: TRBV2
clone size: -
D gene: -
J gene: TRBJ1-5
CDR3 protein: CACRVRDHSNQPQHF
CDR3 DNA: TGTGCCTGCAGGGTGAGGGACCATAGCAATCAGCCCCAGCATTTT

V gene: TRBV7-9
clone size: few
D gene: -
J gene: TRBJ1-2
CDR3 protein: CASTEQGGGYTF
CDR3 DNA: TGTGCCAGCACCGAGCAAGGTGGGGGCTACACCTTC

V gene: TRBV24-1
clone size: few
D gene: -
J gene: TRBJ1-1
CDR3 protein: CATSLGGTEAFF
CDR3 DNA: TGTGCCACCAGTCTTGGAGGCACTGAAGCTTTCTTT

V gene: TRBV27
clone size: -
D gene: -
J gene: TRBJ1-2
CDR3 protein: CASSLKGARDGYTF
CDR3 DNA: TGTGCCAGCAGTTTAAAAGGGGCTAGGGACGGCTACACCTTC

V gene: TRBV6-5
clone size: many
D gene: -
J gene: TRBJ1-3
CDR3 protein: CASSYSPGVGNTIYF
CDR3 DNA: TGTGCCAGCAGTTACTCTCCAGGGGTTGGAAACACCATATATTTT

V gene: TRBV7-2
clone size: -
D gene: -
J gene: TRBJ2-5
CDR3 protein: CASSLEGAKQETQYF
CDR3 DNA: TGTGCCAGCAGCTTAGAAGGGGCCAAACAAGAGACCCAGTACTTC

V gene: TRBV2
clone size: -
D gene: TRBD2
J gene: TRBJ2-5
CDR3 protein: CASEDGRGQETQYF
CDR3 DNA: TGTGCCAGCGAGGACGGGAGGGGCCAAGAGACCCAGTACTTC

V gene: TRBV30
clone size: few
D gene: TRBD2
J gene: TRBJ2-1
CDR3 protein: CAWISGTYNEQFF
CDR3 DNA: TGTGCCTGGATAAGCGGGACTTACAATGAGCAGTTCTTC

V gene: TRBV10-3
clone size: -
D gene: -
J gene: TRBJ2-7
CDR3 protein: CASGPSGYEQYF
CDR3 DNA: TGTGCCAGCGGGCCGTCGGGCTACGAGCAGTACTTC

V gene: TRBV20-1
clone size: few
D gene: -
J gene: TRBJ2-3
CDR3 protein: CSASGEYISTDTQYF
CDR3 DNA: TGCAGTGCTAGCGGGGAATATATTAGCACAGATACGCAGTATTTT

V gene: TRBV12-3/TRBV12-4
clone size: few
D gene: TRBD1
J gene: TRBJ2-7
CDR3 protein: CASSRIQGTGGYEQYF
CDR3 DNA: TGTGCCAGCAGCCGGATTCAAGGGACAGGTGGTTACGAGCAGTACTTC

V gene: TRBV11-3
clone size: -
D gene: -
J gene: TRBJ2-5
CDR3 protein: CASSLFSVRETQYF
CDR3 DNA: TGTGCCAGCAGCTTATTCTCTGTCCGAGAGACCCAGTACTTC

V gene: TRBV7-2
clone size: -
D gene: -
J gene: TRBJ1-3
CDR3 protein: CASSLDGTGNTIYF
CDR3 DNA: TGTGCCAGCAGCTTAGACGGGACTGGAAACACCATATATTTT

V gene: TRBV6-2/TRBV6-3
clone size: -
D gene: -
J gene: TRBJ2-2
CDR3 protein: CASTKSGTSNTGELFF
CDR3 DNA: TGTGCCAGCACCAAATCCGGGACGTCGAACACCGGGGAGCTGTTTTTT

V gene: TRBV7-9
clone size: -
D gene: -
J gene: TRBJ1-1
CDR3 protein: CASSLIVEAFF
CDR3 DNA: TGTGCCAGCAGCCTAATTGTTGAAGCTTTCTTT

V gene: TRBV27
clone size: few
D gene: TRBD2
J gene: TRBJ2-1
CDR3 protein: CASSYGTSGSSYNEQFF
CDR3 DNA: TGTGCCAGCAGTTACGGGACTAGCGGGAGCTCCTACAATGAGCAGTTCTTC

V gene: TRBV18
clone size: few
D gene: TRBD2
J gene: TRBJ2-1
CDR3 protein: CASSSGLAGAGEQFF
CDR3 DNA: TGTGCCAGCTCATCGGGACTAGCTGGGGCGGGTGAGCAGTTCTTC

V gene: TRBV7-8
clone size: few
D gene: -
J gene: TRBJ1-2
CDR3 protein: CASSSGLALGYTF
CDR3 DNA: TGTGCCAGCAGCTCCGGGCTCGCACTAGGCTACACCTTC

V gene: TRBV20-1
clone size: many
D gene: -
J gene: TRBJ2-1
CDR3 protein: CSARDLRVIHNEQFF
CDR3 DNA: TGCAGTGCTAGAGATCTCAGGGTCATTCACAATGAGCAGTTCTTC

V gene: TRBV12-3/TRBV12-4
clone size: -
D gene: TRBD2
J gene: TRBJ2-2
CDR3 protein: CASRSSGVNTGELFF
CDR3 DNA: TGTGCCAGCAGATCTAGCGGGGTAAACACCGGGGAGCTGTTTTTT

V gene: TRBV5-5
clone size: -
D gene: -
J gene: TRBJ2-5
CDR3 protein: CASSFIQNTQETQYF
CDR3 DNA: TGTGCCAGCAGCTTTATTCAGAACACCCAAGAGACCCAGTACTTC

V gene: TRBV29-1
clone size: -
D gene: TRBD2
J gene: TRBJ2-1
CDR3 protein: CSVVLAGFFNEQFF
CDR3 DNA: TGCAGCGTGGTTCTAGCGGGATTTTTCAATGAGCAGTTCTTC

V gene: TRBV4-3
clone size: few
D gene: TRBD2
J gene: TRBJ2-1
CDR3 protein: CASSQDPLPLAGGLTNEQFF
CDR3 DNA: TGCGCCAGCAGCCAAGACCCTTTGCCACTAGCGGGAGGACTCACGAATGAGCAGTTCTTC

V gene: TRBV5-6
clone size: few
D gene: -
J gene: TRBJ2-2
CDR3 protein: CASRGGRNTGELFF
CDR3 DNA: TGTGCCAGCAGGGGGGGCAGGAACACCGGGGAGCTGTTTTTT

V gene: TRBV5-5
clone size: many
D gene: TRBD2
J gene: TRBJ2-5
CDR3 protein: CASSPLAGAVQETQYF
CDR3 DNA: TGTGCCAGCAGCCCCCTAGCGGGGGCCGTGCAAGAGACCCAGTACTTC

V gene: TRBV5-1
clone size: many
D gene: TRBD1
J gene: TRBJ1-2
CDR3 protein: CASSPSGTGASNYGYTF
CDR3 DNA: TGCGCCAGCAGCCCCTCCGGGACAGGGGCATCTAACTATGGCTACACCTTC

V gene: TRBV9
clone size: few
D gene: TRBD2
J gene: TRBJ2-3
CDR3 protein: CASSVEASGGDTQYF
CDR3 DNA: TGTGCCAGCAGCGTAGAAGCTAGCGGGGGAGATACGCAGTATTTT